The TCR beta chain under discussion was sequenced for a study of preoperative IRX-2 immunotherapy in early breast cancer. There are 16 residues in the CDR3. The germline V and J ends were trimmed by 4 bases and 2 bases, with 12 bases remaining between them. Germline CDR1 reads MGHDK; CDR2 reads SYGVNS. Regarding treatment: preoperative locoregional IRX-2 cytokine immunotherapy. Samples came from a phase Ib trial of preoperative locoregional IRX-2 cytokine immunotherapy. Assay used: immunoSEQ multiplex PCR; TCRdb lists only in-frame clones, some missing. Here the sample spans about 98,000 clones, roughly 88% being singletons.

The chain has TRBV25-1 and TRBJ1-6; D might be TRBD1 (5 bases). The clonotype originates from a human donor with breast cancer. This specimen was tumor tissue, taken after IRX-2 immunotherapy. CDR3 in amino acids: CASSGGSGTYNSPLHF. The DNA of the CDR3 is TGTGCCAGCAGTGGGGGGTCAGGGACCTATAATTCACCCCTCCACTTT.